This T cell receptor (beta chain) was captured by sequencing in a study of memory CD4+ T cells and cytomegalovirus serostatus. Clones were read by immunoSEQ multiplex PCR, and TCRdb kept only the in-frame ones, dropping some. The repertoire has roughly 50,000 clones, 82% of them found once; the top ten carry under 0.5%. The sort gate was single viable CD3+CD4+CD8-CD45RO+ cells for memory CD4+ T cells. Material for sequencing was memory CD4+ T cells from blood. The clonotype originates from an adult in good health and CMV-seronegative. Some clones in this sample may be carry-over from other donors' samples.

CDR3 nucleotide sequence: TGCGCCAGCAGCCAATTTTCGGGGGGAGGTTACTACGAGCAGTACTTC. Translating it yields CASSQFSGGGYYEQYF. The genes are TRBV4-3 and TRBJ2-7; the match to TRBD2 covers 7 bases. Germline V gene data show CDR1 as LGHNA and CDR2 as YSLEER. This CDR3 comprises 16 residues. V shed 2 bases and J 3 bases; nucleotides not matched to a gene: 10.